The sequence of this TCR beta chain was determined in a study of shared clonotypes between healthy human individuals. Study observations and caveats: Naive CD4 clonotypes overlapped across a few donors at around 4.7%. Represented diversity, genetic and exposure-history alike, was limited by few donors.

A remark on this clone: Antigen specificity is unknown.

Each subset's genomic DNA was shared equally among a number of immunoSEQ plates. Libraries were prepared by immunoSEQ multiplex PCR; TCRdb keeps only in-frame clonotypes and omits some of them. The top ten clones hold under 0.15% of a sample with some 2.1 million clones, about 95% of them seen once. Donors, without exception, were Caucasian adults residing in Nashville, Tennessee. The clonotype was recovered from a man in his late teens or twenties in good health. Sample: naive CD4+ T cells sorted from blood. The subset was: CD45RA+ positively selected.

CDR3 DNA sequence: TGTGCTAGAATATCTGGGGGAAATGAGCAGTTCTTC. Translated: CARISGGNEQFF. The genes are TRBV7-7 and TRBJ2-1; D is tentatively TRBD1 or TRBD2 (5 bases each). CDR3 size: 12 residues. Germline CDR1 reads SSHAT; CDR2 reads FNYEAQ (reference sequence).